The entry that follows covers one T cell receptor beta chain sequence. As processed by the authors: Cell counts per sample came from amplifying reference gene primers. Here immunoSEQ multiplex PCR was the method, and the copy in TCRdb shows in-frame clones only, minus some. V, J and clone size reflect that table, while D and trimming were determined from the DNA. The sample contains approximately 200,000 clones, roughly 90% of which appear only once. The source of the sample is a study of blood T cell repertoires in COVID-19. In the study overall: T cells, B-cell-depleted T cells, or PBMCs supplied cDNA or gDNA.

Adults between roughly 18 and 100 years of age took part from about 24 US areas. Cohorts were based on clinical histories the participants reported. The clonotype comes from a woman aged 25-40 years who had recovered from COVID-19. Source material: PBMCs or T cells enriched from blood (not recorded which).

The CDR3 protein is CASSILNQPQHF. DNA of the CDR3: TGTGCCAGTAGTATCCTAAATCAGCCCCAGCATTTT. The chain links TRBV19 to TRBJ1-5; D uncertain. Germline V gene sequence: CDR1 LNHDA, CDR2 SQIVND (reference sequence). Trimming removed 3 bases from V and 4 bases from J, with 4 bases in between. CDR3 length: 12 amino acids.